What follows are 3 T cell receptor beta chains derived from one specimen sequenced in a study of cytomegalovirus exposure and HLA in healthy donors. The PCR contained 60 Vbeta and 13 Jbeta primers. Produced via immunoSEQ multiplex PCR; TCRdb's table is partial and in-frame only. The table shows roughly 180,000 clones, with 85% occurring only once. The sample was PBMCs. The source of these receptors is a boy aged 2 to 10 in good health and CMV-seronegative.

The chain is built from TRBV29-1 and TRBJ1-1; TRBD1 agrees at 7 bases. Germline values: CDR1 SQVTM, CDR2 ANQGSEA. This CDR3 is built from 14 residues. Trimming cost V 6 bases and J 0 bases; bases outside gene matches: 7. CDR3 DNA: TGCAGCGTCCTTGCCGGGACAGTGAACACTGAAGCTTTCTTT. Translating gives CSVLAGTVNTEAFF.

The chain recombines TRBV5-1 with TRBJ1-2, with D perhaps TRBD1 (5 bases). The CDR3 contains 13 residues. Germline V gene data show CDR1 as SGHRS and CDR2 as YFSETQ. The ends were cut back, 7 bases at V and 4 bases at J, with 14 bases in the middle. As DNA, the CDR3 is TGCGCCAGCGGCCAAAGGGGTGGCTATGGCTACACCTTC. Its protein is CASGQRGGYGYTF.

Concerning this clone: Within the sample, other DNA sequences also encode this same CDR3. The CDR3 DNA reads as TGCAGCGTTGTCGGGGGTTCCTACAATGAGCAGTTCTTC. It translates to CSVVGGSYNEQFF. The chain has TRBV29-1 and TRBJ2-1; weak D call: TRBD2 (6 bases). V was trimmed by 4 bases and J by 1 base, leaving 8 bases between them. The CDR3 totals 13 residues. CDR1 is SQVTM and CDR2 is ANQGSEA in the germline V gene.